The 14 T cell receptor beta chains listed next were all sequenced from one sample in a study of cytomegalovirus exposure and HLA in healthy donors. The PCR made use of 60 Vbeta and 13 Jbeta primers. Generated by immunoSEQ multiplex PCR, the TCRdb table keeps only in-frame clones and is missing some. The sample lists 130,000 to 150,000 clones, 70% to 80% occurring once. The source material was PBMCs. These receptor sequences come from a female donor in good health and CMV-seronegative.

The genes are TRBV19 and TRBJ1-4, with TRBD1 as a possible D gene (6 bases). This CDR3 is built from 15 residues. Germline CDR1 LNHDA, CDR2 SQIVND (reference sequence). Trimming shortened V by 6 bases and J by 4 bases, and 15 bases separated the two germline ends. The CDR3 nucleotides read TGTGCCAGTAGGGGAACAGGGCCCAGTAATGAAAAACTGTTTTTT. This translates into CASRGTGPSNEKLFF.

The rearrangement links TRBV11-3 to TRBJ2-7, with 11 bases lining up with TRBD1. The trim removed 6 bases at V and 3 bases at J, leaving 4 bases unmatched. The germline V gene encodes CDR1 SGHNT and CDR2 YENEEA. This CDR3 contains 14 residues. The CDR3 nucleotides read TGTGCCAGCAGATCCGGGACAGGGGGCTACGAGCAGTACTTC. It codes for CASRSGTGGYEQYF.

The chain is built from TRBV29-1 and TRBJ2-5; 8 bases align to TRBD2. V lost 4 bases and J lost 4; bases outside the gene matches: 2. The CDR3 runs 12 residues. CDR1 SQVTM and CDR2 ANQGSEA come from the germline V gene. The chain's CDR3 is CSVVAGGETQYF. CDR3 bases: TGCAGCGTTGTGGCGGGGGGAGAGACCCAGTACTTC. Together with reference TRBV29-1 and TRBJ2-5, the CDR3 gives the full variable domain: SAVISQKPSRDICQRGTSLTIQCQVDSQVTMMFWYRQQPGQSLTLIATANQGSEATYESGFVIDKFPISRPNLTFSTLTVSNMSPEDSSIYLCSVVAGGETQYFGPGTRLLVL.

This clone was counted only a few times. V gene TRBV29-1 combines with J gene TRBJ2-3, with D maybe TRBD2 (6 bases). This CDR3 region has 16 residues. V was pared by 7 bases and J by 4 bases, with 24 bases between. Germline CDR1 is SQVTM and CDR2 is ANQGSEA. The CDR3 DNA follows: TGCAGCGCCGCGGGATCCAAGTCGGGTAACTCAGATACGCAGTATTTT. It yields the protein CSAAGSKSGNSDTQYF.

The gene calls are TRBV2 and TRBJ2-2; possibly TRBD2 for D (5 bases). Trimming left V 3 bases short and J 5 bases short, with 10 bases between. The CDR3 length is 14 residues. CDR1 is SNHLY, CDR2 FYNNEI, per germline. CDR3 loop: CASSDPRRTGELFF. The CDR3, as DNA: TGTGCCAGCAGTGATCCCCGGAGGACCGGGGAGCTGTTTTTT. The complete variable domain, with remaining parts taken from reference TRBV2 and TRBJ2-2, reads EPEVTQTPSHQVTQMGQEVILRCVPISNHLYFYWYRQILGQKVEFLVSFYNNEISEKSEIFDDQFSVERPDGSNFTLKIRSTKLEDSAMYFCASSDPRRTGELFFGEGSRLTVL.

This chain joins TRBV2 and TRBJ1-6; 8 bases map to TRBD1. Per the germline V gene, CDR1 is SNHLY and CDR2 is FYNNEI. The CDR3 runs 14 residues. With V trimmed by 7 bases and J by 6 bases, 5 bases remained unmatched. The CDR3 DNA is TGTGCCAGCACCCGACAGGGGACTAATTCACCCCTCCACTTT. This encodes CASTRQGTNSPLHF. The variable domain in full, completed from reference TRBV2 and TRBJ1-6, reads EPEVTQTPSHQVTQMGQEVILRCVPISNHLYFYWYRQILGQKVEFLVSFYNNEISEKSEIFDDQFSVERPDGSNFTLKIRSTKLEDSAMYFCASTRQGTNSPLHFGNGTRLTVT.

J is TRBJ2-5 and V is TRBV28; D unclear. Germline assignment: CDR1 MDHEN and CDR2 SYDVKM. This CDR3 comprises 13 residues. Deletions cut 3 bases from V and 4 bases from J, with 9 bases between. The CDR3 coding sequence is TGTGCCAGCAGTTTGCTTGGCCCAGAGACCCAGTACTTC. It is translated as CASSLLGPETQYF. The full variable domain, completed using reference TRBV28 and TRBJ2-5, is DVKVTQSSRYLVKRTGEKVFLECVQDMDHENMFWYRQDPGLGLRLIYFSYDVKMKEKGDIPEGYSVSREKKERFSLILESASTNQTSMYLCASSLLGPETQYFGPGTRLLVL.

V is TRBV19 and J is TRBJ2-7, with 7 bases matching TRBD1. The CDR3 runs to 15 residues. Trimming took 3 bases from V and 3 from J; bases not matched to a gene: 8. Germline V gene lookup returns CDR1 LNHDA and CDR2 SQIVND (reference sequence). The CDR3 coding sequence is TGTGCCAGTAGTATGGGTAGACAGGGCGGCTACGAGCAGTACTTC. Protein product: CASSMGRQGGYEQYF.

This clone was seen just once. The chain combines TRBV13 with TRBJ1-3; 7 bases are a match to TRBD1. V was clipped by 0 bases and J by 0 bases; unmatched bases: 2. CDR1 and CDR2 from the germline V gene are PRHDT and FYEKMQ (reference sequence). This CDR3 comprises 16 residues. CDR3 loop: CASSLGTGNSGNTIYF. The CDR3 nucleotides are TGTGCCAGCAGCTTAGGGACAGGGAACTCTGGAAACACCATATATTTT.

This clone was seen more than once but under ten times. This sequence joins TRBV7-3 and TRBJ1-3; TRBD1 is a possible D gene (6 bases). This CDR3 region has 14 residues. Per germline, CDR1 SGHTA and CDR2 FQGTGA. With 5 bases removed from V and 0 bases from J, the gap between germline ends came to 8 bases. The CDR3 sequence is CASSAQGSGNTIYF. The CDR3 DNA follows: TGTGCCAGCAGCGCACAGGGCTCTGGAAACACCATATATTTT.

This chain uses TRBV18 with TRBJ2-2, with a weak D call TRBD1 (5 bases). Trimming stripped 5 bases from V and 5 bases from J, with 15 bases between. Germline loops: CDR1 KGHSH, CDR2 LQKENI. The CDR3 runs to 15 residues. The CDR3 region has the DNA TGTGCCAGCTCAAAAGCCAAGGGGAATACCGGGGAGCTGTTTTTT. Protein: CASSKAKGNTGELFF.

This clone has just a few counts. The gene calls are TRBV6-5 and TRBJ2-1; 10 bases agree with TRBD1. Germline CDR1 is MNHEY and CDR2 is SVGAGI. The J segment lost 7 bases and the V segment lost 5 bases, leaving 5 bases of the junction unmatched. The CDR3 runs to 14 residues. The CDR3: CASSAGQGWNEQFF. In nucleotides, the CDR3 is TGTGCCAGCAGTGCGGGACAGGGGTGGAATGAGCAGTTCTTC.

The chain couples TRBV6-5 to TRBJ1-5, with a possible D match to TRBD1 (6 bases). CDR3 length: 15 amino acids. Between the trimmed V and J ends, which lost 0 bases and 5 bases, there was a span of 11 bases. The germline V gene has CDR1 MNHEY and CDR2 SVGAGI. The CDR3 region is CASSYSYRDDQPQHF. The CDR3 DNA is TGTGCCAGCAGTTACTCTTACAGGGATGATCAGCCCCAGCATTTT.

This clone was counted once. DNA for the CDR3: TGTGCCATCAGTGAGTCACCGCCAGGGAAAAATGAAAAACTGTTTTTT. Translation gives CAISESPPGKNEKLFF. V gene TRBV10-3 combines with J gene TRBJ1-4; perhaps TRBD1 as D (5 bases). The CDR3 is made up of 16 amino acids. With 0 bases removed from V and 5 bases from J, the gap between germline ends came to 13 bases. The V gene's germline CDR1 is ENHRY and CDR2 SYGVKD.